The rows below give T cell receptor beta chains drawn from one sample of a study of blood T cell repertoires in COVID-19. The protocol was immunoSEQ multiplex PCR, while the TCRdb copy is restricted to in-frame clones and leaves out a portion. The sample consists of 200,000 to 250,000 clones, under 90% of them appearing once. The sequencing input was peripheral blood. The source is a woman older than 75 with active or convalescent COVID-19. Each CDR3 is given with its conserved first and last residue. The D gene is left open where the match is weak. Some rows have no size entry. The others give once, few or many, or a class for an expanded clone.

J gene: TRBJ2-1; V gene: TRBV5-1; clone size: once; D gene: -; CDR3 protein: CASSLTGIRGRDEQFF; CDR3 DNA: TGCGCCAGCAGCCTAACAGGGATTCGGGGCCGGGATGAGCAGTTCTTC
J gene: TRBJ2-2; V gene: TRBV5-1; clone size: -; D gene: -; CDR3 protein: CASSEPRTGGGGELFF; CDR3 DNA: TGCGCCAGCAGCGAACCTCGGACTGGAGGTGGCGGGGAGCTGTTTTTT
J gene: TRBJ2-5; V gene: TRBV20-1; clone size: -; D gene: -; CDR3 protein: CSGGEMTQYF; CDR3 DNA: TGCAGTGGGGGAGAAATGACCCAGTACTTC
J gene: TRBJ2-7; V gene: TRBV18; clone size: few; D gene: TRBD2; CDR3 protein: CASSPRASGLLEQYF; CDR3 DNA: TGTGCCAGCTCACCACGGGCTAGCGGGCTTCTCGAGCAGTACTTC
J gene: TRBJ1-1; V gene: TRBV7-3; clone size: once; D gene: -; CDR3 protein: CASSLMSNTEAFF; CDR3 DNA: TGTGCCAGCAGCTTAATGAGCAACACTGAAGCTTTCTTT
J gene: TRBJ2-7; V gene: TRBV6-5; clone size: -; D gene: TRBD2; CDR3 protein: CASSYSGGSYEQYF; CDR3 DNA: TGTGCCAGCAGTTATAGCGGGGGTTCCTACGAGCAGTACTTC
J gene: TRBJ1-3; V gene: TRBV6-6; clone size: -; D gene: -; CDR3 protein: CASSAQGSSGNTIYF; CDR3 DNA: TGTGCCAGCAGTGCCCAAGGGAGCTCTGGAAACACCATATATTTT
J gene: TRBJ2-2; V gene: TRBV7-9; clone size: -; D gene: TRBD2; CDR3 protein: CASSLSLTSATGELFF; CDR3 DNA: TGTGCCAGCAGCCTCTCTCTTACTAGCGCCACCGGGGAGCTGTTTTTT
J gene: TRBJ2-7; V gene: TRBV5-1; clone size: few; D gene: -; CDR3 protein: CASSLGGDEQYF; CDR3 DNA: TGCGCCAGCAGCTTGGGGGGGGACGAGCAGTACTTC
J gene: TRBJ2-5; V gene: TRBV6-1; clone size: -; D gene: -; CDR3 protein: CASSEFGGYRETQYF; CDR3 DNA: TGTGCCAGCAGTGAATTCGGAGGGTATCGAGAGACCCAGTACTTC
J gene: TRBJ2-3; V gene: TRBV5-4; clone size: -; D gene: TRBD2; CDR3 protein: CASSLASGRTAGDTQYF; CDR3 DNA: TGTGCCAGCAGCTTGGCCAGCGGGAGAACGGCGGGAGATACGCAGTATTTT
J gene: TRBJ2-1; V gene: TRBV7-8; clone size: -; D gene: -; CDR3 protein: CASSLVGGQFYNEQFF; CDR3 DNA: TGTGCCAGCAGCTTAGTCGGCGGTCAATTTTACAATGAGCAGTTCTTC
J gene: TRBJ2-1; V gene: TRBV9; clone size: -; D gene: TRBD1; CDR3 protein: CASSVRDSRSSYNEQFF; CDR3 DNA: TGTGCCAGCAGCGTGAGGGACAGCCGCAGCTCCTACAATGAGCAGTTCTTC
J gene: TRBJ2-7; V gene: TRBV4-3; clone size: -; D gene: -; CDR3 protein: CASSLIWGEDTLAEQYF; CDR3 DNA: TGCGCCAGCAGTCTCATCTGGGGCGAGGACACCCTCGCCGAGCAGTACTTC
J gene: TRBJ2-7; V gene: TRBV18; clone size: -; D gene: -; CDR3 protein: CASSLTRGLEQYF; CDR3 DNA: TGTGCCAGCTCATTAACACGGGGACTCGAGCAGTACTTC
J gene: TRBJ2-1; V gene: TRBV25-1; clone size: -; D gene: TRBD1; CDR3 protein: CASSYRGPYNEQFF; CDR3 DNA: TGTGCCAGCAGTTACAGGGGGCCCTACAATGAGCAGTTCTTC
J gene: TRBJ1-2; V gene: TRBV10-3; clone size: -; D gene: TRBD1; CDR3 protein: CAASGTGGRGYTF; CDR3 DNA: TGTGCCGCCTCCGGGACAGGGGGGCGAGGCTACACCTTC
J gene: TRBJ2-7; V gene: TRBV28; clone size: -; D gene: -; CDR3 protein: CASRTTGRVDEQYF; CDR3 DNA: TGTGCCAGCAGAACCACAGGTCGCGTGGACGAGCAGTACTTC
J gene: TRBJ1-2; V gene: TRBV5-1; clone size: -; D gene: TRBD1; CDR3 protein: CASSLLTGGSTNYGYTF; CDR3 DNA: TGCGCCAGCAGCTTGCTGACAGGGGGATCAACTAACTATGGCTACACCTTC
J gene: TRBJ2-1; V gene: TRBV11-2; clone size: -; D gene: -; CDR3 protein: CASSGTWTVDNEQFF; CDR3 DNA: TGTGCCAGCAGCGGGACGTGGACAGTCGACAATGAGCAGTTCTTC
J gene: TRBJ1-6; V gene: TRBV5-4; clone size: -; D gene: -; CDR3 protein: CASSSYREISPLHF; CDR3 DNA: TGTGCCAGCAGTTCCTACAGGGAGATTTCACCCCTCCACTTT
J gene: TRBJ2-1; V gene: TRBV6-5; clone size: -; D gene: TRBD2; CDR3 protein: CASRSREVAHEQFF; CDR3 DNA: TGTGCCAGCAGGTCCCGGGAGGTGGCGCATGAGCAGTTCTTC
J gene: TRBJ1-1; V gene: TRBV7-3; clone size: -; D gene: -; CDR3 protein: CASSLQRDTEAFF; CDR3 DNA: TGTGCCAGCAGCTTACAGAGGGACACTGAAGCTTTCTTT
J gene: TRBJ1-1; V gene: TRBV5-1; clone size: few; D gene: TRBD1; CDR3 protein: CASSRQGGNTEAFF; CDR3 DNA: TGCGCCAGCAGCAGACAGGGGGGGAACACTGAAGCTTTCTTT
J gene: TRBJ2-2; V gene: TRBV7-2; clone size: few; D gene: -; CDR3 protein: CASSALLLGELFF; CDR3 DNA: TGTGCCAGCAGCGCGCTACTACTTGGGGAGCTGTTTTTT
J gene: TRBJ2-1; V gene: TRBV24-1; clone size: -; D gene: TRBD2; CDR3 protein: CATSDTLSKAGENEQFF; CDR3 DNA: TGTGCCACCAGTGACACTCTATCAAAAGCGGGGGAAAATGAGCAGTTCTTC
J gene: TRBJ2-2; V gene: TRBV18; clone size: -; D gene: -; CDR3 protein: CASSPMDINTGELFF; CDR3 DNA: TGTGCCAGCTCACCCATGGACATTAACACCGGGGAGCTGTTTTTT
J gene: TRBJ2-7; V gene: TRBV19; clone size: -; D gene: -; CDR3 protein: CASSDRGYEQYF; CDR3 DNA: TGTGCCAGTAGTGACCGGGGCTACGAGCAGTACTTC
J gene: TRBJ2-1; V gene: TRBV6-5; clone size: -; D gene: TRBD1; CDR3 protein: CASSMDRAYNEQFF; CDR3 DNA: TGTGCCAGCAGCATGGACAGGGCCTACAATGAGCAGTTCTTC
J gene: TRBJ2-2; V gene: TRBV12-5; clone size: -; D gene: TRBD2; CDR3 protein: CASESLAEAGELFF; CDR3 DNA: TGTGCTAGTGAATCCCTAGCGGAGGCCGGGGAGCTGTTTTTT
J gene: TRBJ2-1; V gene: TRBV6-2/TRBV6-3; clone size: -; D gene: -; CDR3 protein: CASSYRDEQFF; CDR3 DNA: TGTGCCAGCAGTTACCGCGATGAGCAGTTCTTC
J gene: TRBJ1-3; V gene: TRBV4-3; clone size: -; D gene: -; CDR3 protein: CASSQEYSRSGNTIYF; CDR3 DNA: TGCGCCAGCAGCCAAGAGTACTCCCGCTCTGGAAACACCATATATTTT
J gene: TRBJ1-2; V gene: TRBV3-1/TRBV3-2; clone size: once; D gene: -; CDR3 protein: CASSQGFVGAYGGYTF; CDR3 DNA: TGTGCCAGCAGCCAAGGCTTCGTGGGGGCGTACGGTGGCTACACCTTC
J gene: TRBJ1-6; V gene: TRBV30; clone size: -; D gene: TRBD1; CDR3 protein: CAWIRQGLGNSPLHF; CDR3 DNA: TGTGCCTGGATAAGACAGGGCCTTGGGAATTCACCCCTCCACTTT
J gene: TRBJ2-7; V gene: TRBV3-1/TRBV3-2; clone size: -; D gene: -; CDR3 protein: CASSQVPASDEQYF; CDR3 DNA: TGTGCCAGCAGCCAAGTCCCTGCTAGCGACGAGCAGTACTTC
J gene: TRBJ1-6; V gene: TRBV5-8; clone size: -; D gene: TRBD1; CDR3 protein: CASSLSPGQGWGSPLHF; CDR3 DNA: TGTGCCAGCAGCCTTTCCCCGGGACAGGGTTGGGGTTCACCCCTCCACTTT
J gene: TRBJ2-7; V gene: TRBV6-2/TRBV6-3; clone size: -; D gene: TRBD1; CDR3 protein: CASSYDTGVRYF; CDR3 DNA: TGTGCCAGCAGTTACGATACAGGGGTCCGTTACTTC
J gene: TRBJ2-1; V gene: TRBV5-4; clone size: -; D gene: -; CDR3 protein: CASSFTRGPNEQFF; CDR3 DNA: TGTGCCAGCAGCTTCACTAGAGGTCCAAATGAGCAGTTCTTC
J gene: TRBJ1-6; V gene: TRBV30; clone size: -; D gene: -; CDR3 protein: CAWSRGEGSPLHF; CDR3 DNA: TGTGCCTGGAGTCGCGGGGAGGGGTCACCCCTCCACTTT
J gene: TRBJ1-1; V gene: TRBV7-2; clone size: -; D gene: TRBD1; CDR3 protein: CASSEPGGGVKSTEAFF; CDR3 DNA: TGTGCCAGCAGCGAACCAGGGGGTGGTGTGAAGAGCACTGAAGCTTTCTTT
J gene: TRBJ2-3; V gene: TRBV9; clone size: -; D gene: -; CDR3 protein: CASSVGGRAVFTDTQYF; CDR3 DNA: TGTGCCAGCAGCGTAGGTGGCAGGGCCGTGTTTACCGATACGCAGTATTTT
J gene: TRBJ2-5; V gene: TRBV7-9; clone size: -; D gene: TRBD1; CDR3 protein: CASSSDRGAETQYF; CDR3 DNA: TGTGCCAGCAGTTCTGACAGGGGAGCAGAGACCCAGTACTTC
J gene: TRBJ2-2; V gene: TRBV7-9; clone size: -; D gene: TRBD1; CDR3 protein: CAIRAGGLNTGELFF; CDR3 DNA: TGTGCCATCCGGGCAGGGGGCCTAAACACCGGGGAGCTGTTTTTT
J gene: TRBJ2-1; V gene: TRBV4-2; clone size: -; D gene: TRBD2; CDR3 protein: CARSQEGRRLAGGRQSYNEQFF; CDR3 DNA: TGTGCCCGCAGCCAAGAAGGGAGGAGACTAGCGGGGGGGCGTCAAAGCTACAATGAGCAGTTCTTC
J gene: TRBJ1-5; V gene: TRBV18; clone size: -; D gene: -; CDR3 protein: CASSPGRGGNQPQHF; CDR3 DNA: TGTGCCAGCTCACCGGGCAGGGGTGGCAATCAGCCCCAGCATTTT
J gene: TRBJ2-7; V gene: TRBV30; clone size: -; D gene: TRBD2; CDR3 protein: CAWSVASGKNEQYF; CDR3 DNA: TGTGCCTGGAGTGTGGCTAGCGGGAAAAACGAGCAGTACTTC
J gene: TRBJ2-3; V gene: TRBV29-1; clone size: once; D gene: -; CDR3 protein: CSIRTASTDTQYF; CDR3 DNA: TGCAGCATACGGACAGCAAGCACAGATACGCAGTATTTT
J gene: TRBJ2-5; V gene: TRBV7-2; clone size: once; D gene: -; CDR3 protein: CASTVAAKETQYF; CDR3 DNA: TGTGCCAGCACGGTAGCCGCGAAAGAGACCCAGTACTTC
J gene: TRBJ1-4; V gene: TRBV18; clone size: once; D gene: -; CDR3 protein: CASSPGLGEKLFF; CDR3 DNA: TGTGCCAGCTCACCAGGGCTCGGAGAAAAACTGTTTTTT
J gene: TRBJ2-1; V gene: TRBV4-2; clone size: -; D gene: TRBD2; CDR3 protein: CASSREASGSRDEQFF; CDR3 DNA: TGTGCCAGCAGCCGAGAGGCTAGCGGGAGCCGGGATGAGCAGTTCTTC
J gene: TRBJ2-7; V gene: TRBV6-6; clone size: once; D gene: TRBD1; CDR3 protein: CASSTRDRGVYEQYF; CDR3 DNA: TGTGCCAGCAGTACCAGGGACAGGGGGGTCTACGAGCAGTACTTC